A single sample gave rise to the 5 T cell receptor beta chains below, sequenced in a study of monozygotic twins with inflammatory bowel disease. TCRdb reanalyzed the 5' RACE reads and collapses them to one entry per CDR3 protein, without DNA. The listing records some 330,000 distinct CDR3 sequences. Sequencing input: blood. All receptors come from a human donor with ulcerative colitis or Crohn's disease, or a healthy co-twin of an affected twin (not recorded which).

The CDR3 spells CASSLPPPGRKNYGYTF. The V gene is TRBV7-9, the J gene TRBJ1-2; TCRdb selects TRBD1, and the lack of DNA leaves this call unchecked. The CDR3 covers 17 residues. CDR1 and CDR2 (germline): SEHNR, FQNEAQ (reference sequence).

The chain links TRBV12-3 or TRBV12-4 to TRBJ1-5. This CDR3 spans 14 amino acids. The CDR3 reads CASSWLHSNQPQHF.

The genes are TRBV21-1 and TRBJ2-7; TCRdb's D gene call, TRBD1, goes unchecked for lack of DNA. TRBV21-1 is annotated as a pseudogene. The CDR3 consists of 20 residues. CDR3 residues: CASSVYIGTWSATGEHEQYF.

V is TRBV9 and J is TRBJ1-3; without DNA, the TCRdb call of TRBD1 cannot be checked. CDR1 and CDR2 (germline): SGDLS, YYNGEE. CDR3 length: 15 amino acids. The chain's CDR3 is CASSVGGQGGNTIYF. Full variable domain (outside the CDR3, taken from reference TRBV9 and TRBJ1-3): DSGVTQTPKHLITATGQRVTLRCSPRSGDLSVYWYQQSLDQGLQFLIQYYNGEERAKGNILERFSAQQFPDLHSELNLSSLELGDSALYFCASSVGGQGGNTIYFGEGSWLTVV.

The chain couples TRBV5-1 to TRBJ2-3; as DNA is missing, the TRBD1 call by TCRdb cannot be tested. This CDR3 contains 15 residues. Germline CDR1 SGHRS, CDR2 YFSETQ. The CDR3 reads CASSLGTGGQVTQYF.